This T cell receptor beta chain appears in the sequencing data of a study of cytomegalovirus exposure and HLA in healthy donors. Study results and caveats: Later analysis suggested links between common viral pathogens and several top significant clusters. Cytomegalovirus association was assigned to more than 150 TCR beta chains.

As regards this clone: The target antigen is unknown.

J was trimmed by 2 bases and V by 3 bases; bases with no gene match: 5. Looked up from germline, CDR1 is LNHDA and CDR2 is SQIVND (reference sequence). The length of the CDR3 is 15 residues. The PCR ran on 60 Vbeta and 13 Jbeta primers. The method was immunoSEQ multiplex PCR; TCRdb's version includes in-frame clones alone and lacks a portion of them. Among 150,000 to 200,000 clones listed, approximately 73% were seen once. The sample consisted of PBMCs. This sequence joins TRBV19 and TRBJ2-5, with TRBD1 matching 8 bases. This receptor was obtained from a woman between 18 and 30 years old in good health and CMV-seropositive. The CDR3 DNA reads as TGTGCCAGTAGTATTGGGGACAGGCGACAAGAGACCCAGTACTTC. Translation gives CASSIGDRRQETQYF.